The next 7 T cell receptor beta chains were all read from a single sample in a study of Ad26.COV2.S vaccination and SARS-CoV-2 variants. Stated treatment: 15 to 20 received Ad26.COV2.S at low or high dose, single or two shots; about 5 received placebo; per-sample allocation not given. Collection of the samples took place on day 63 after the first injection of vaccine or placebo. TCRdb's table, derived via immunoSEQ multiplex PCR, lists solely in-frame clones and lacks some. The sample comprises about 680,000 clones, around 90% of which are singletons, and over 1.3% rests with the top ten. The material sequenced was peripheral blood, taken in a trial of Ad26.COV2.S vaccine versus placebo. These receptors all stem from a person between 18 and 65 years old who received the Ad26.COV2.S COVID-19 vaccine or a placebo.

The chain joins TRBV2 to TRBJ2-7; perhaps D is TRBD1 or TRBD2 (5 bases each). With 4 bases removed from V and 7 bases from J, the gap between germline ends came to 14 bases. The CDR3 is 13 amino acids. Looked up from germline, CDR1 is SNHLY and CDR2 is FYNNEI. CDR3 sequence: CASSGGRFREQYF. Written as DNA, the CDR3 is TGTGCCAGCAGTGGGGGACGGTTTAGGGAGCAGTACTTC.

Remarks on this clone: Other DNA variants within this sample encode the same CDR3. CDR3 DNA sequence: TGTGCCATCAGTGAGTCAGGGGCTTACGAGCAGTACTTC. Its protein product is CAISESGAYEQYF. The chain couples TRBV10-3 to TRBJ2-7, with D perhaps matching TRBD1 (5 bases). Germline values: CDR1 ENHRY, CDR2 SYGVKD. The CDR3 length is 13 residues. V lost 0 bases and J lost 4, with 7 bases in between.

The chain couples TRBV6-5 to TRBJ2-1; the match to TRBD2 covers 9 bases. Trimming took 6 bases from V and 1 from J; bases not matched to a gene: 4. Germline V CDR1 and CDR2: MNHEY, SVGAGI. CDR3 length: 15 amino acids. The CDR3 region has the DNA TGTGCCAGCAGGATTAGCGGGAGTTCCTACAATGAGCAGTTCTTC. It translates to CASRISGSSYNEQFF.

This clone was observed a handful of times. CDR3 sequence: CAIGFGPEAFF. CDR3 coding DNA: TGTGCCATCGGGTTCGGGCCTGAAGCTTTCTTT. V and J are TRBV10-3 and TRBJ1-1; D remains ambiguous. There are 11 residues in the CDR3. With 8 bases removed from V and 6 bases from J, the gap between germline ends came to 10 bases. CDR1 ENHRY and CDR2 SYGVKD come from the germline V gene.

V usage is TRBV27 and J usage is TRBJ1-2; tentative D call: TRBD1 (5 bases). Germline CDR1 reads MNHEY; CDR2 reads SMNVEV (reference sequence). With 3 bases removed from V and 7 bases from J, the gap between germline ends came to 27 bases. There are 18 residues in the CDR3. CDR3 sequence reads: CASSFIFRAGRAEGGYTF. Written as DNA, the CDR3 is TGTGCCAGCAGTTTTATTTTCCGTGCAGGGAGGGCTGAGGGTGGCTACACCTTC.

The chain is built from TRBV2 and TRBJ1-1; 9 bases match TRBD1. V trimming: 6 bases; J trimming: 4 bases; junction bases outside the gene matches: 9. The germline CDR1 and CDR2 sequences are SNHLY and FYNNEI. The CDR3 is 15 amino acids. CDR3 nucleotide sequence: TGTGCCAGCAGCCCCCCGGGACAGGGAACCACTGAAGCTTTCTTT. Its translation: CASSPPGQGTTEAFF.

CDR3 DNA: TGTGCCAGTAGAAAGGACAGGTGGGAGACCCAGTACTTC. As protein: CASRKDRWETQYF. This chain uses TRBV19 with TRBJ2-5, with 7 nucleotides matching TRBD1. The J segment lost 5 bases and the V segment lost 6 bases, leaving 6 bases of the junction unmatched. Per germline, CDR1 LNHDA and CDR2 SQIVND (reference sequence). The CDR3 length is 13 residues.